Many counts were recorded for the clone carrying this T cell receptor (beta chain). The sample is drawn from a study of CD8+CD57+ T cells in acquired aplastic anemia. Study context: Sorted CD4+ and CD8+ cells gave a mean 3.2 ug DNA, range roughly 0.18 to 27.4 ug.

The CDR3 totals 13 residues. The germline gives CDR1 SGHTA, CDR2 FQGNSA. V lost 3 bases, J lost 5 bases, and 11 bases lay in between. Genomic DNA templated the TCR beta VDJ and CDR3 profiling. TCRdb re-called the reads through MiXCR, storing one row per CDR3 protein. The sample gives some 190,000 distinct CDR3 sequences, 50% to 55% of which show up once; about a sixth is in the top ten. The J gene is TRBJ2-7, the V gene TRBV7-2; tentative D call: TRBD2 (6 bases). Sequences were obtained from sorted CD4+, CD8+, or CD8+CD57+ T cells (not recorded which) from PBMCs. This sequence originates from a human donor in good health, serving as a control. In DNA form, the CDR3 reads TGTGCCAGCAGCTTGGAGGGTCCCCACGAGCAGTACTTC. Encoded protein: CASSLEGPHEQYF.